The rows below give T cell receptor beta chains drawn from one sample of a study of blood T cell repertoires in COVID-19. Data came from immunoSEQ multiplex PCR; TCRdb stores just in-frame clones and leaves some out. The table records roughly 17,000 clones, 89% of them present only once. Sequencing used peripheral blood. Source of these receptors: a human donor in a cohort sampled during active COVID-19. Each CDR3 is given with its conserved first and last residue. The D gene is left open where the match is weak. Not every row has a clone size; where given, it reads once, few, many or a size class.

V	J	D	size	DNA	CDR3
TRBV12-3/TRBV12-4	TRBJ1-6	.	.	TGTGCCAGCAGTTTGAGGGCCGATTCACCCCTCCACTTT	CASSLRADSPLHF
TRBV27	TRBJ2-7	.	.	TGTGCCAGCAGTTTAGTCAGGGCAAACGAGCAGTACTTC	CASSLVRANEQYF
TRBV5-1	TRBJ2-2	.	.	TGCGCCAGCAGCCCGACAGGGAACACCGGGGAGCTGTTTTTT	CASSPTGNTGELFF
TRBV25-1	TRBJ1-1	.	.	TGTGCCAGCAGTGAAGTGGGGGCAACTTTCTTT	CASSEVGATFF
TRBV10-3	TRBJ2-7	TRBD2	.	TGTGCCATCAGTGAGTCGGTGGGAGGGGCCTACGAGCAGTACTTC	CAISESVGGAYEQYF
TRBV7-8	TRBJ2-7	.	.	TGTGCCAGCAGCTTAGCGGAGGACTGGGTGAGCTCCTACGAGCAGTACTTC	CASSLAEDWVSSYEQYF
TRBV28	TRBJ2-1	.	.	TGTGCCAGCAGTTTACGGGATTCCTACAATGAGCAGTTCTTC	CASSLRDSYNEQFF
TRBV7-8	TRBJ2-7	.	.	TGTGCCAGCAGCGGCCGGGACACTACTACCTACGAGCAGTACTTC	CASSGRDTTTYEQYF
TRBV3-1/TRBV3-2	TRBJ2-2	.	once	TGTGCCAGCAGCCGACAGGGAGGAACCGGGGAGCTGTTTTTT	CASSRQGGTGELFF
TRBV29-1	TRBJ1-1	.	.	TGCAGCATCCGGAGGACGAACACTGAAGCTTTCTTT	CSIRRTNTEAFF
TRBV6-5	TRBJ2-7	.	.	TGTGCCAGCAGTTACTCGAGTCAGGCAAGCTCCTACGAGCAGTACTTC	CASSYSSQASSYEQYF
TRBV27	TRBJ2-4	.	.	TGTGCCAGCAGTTTATACAGGGCTGCCAAAAACATTCAGTACTTC	CASSLYRAAKNIQYF
TRBV4-1	TRBJ1-3	.	.	TGCGCCAGCAGCCCCCTCCCGGGAACTGGAAACACCATATATTTT	CASSPLPGTGNTIYF
TRBV18	TRBJ2-5	.	.	TGTGCCAGCTCACCACGGAACAGGGGAGGAGAGACCCAGTACTTC	CASSPRNRGGETQYF
TRBV5-5	TRBJ1-2	.	.	TGTGCCAGCAGCGCAACCCCCCAGGGTGATTTCATCTATGGCTACACCTTC	CASSATPQGDFIYGYTF
TRBV5-1	TRBJ1-3	.	.	TGCGCCAGCAGCTTGGGACAGAACTCTGGAAACACCATATATTTT	CASSLGQNSGNTIYF
TRBV27	TRBJ2-7	TRBD1	.	TGTGCCAGCAGTCCCCGAGGGGGCTCATACGAGCAGTACTTC	CASSPRGGSYEQYF
TRBV3-1/TRBV3-2	TRBJ2-1	TRBD2	.	TGTGCCAGCAGCCCCCCTAGCGGGAGAGGCTACAATGAGCAGTTCTTC	CASSPPSGRGYNEQFF
TRBV15	TRBJ1-1	.	.	TGTGCCACCAGGCGGGGGGCGCGCACGAACACTGAAGCTTTCTTT	CATRRGARTNTEAFF
TRBV5-6	TRBJ2-3	TRBD2	.	TGTGCCAGCAGCTTCGGGGGAGGGTACACAGATACGCAGTATTTT	CASSFGGGYTDTQYF
TRBV13	TRBJ1-2	TRBD1	.	TGTGCCAGCAGCTTAGGCCGGACTGGACAGGCCCGGAGAGGTGGCTACACCTTC	CASSLGRTGQARRGGYTF
TRBV19	TRBJ2-7	TRBD1	few	TGTGCCAGTAGTCCGAGGACAGGGGGCTACGAGCAGTACTTC	CASSPRTGGYEQYF
TRBV7-6	TRBJ2-2	TRBD2	.	TGTGCCAGCAGCCGATTCCCGGGAGGGAACACCGGGGAGCTGTTTTTT	CASSRFPGGNTGELFF
TRBV19	TRBJ2-7	TRBD1	.	TGTGCCAGTAGCCTTGCCGTGGGACAGGGCAGCTCCGAGCAGTACTTC	CASSLAVGQGSSEQYF
TRBV5-6	TRBJ2-7	.	.	TGTGCCAGCAGCTTGCAGGGCTACGAGCAGTACTTC	CASSLQGYEQYF
TRBV19	TRBJ2-1	.	.	TGTGCCAGTAGTATAGCACTAGGGGGAGAAGAGCAGTTCTTC	CASSIALGGEEQFF
TRBV6-1	TRBJ2-5	TRBD2	.	TGTGCCAGCAGTGAGCTGAGGACTAGCGGGAGAGAGACCCAGTACTTC	CASSELRTSGRETQYF
TRBV10-2	TRBJ2-1	TRBD1	once	TGCGCCAGCAGGACAACAGGGGGCTCCTACAATGAGCAGTTCTTC	CASRTTGGSYNEQFF
TRBV5-7	TRBJ1-3	.	.	TGTGCCAGCAGCTTGGCGTGGAGCCGTCACTACTCTGGAAACACCATATATTTT	CASSLAWSRHYSGNTIYF
TRBV5-6	TRBJ2-1	.	.	TGTGCCAGCAGCATTGGACAGAGCTCCTACAATGAGCAGTTCTTC	CASSIGQSSYNEQFF
TRBV15	TRBJ1-5	TRBD1	.	TGTGCCACCAGCAGAGATTACAGGGGTGGCAATCAGCCCCAGCATTTT	CATSRDYRGGNQPQHF
TRBV6-1	TRBJ2-2	.	.	TGTGCCAGCAGTGAAGGTGAGAGTGGCTACGCGACGGGCACCGGGGAGCTGTTTTTT	CASSEGESGYATGTGELFF
TRBV28	TRBJ2-1	TRBD2	once	TGTGCCAGCAGTCCCGCGGGGGCGGCTAGCGGGAGAAACAATGAGCAGTTCTTC	CASSPAGAASGRNNEQFF
TRBV5-1	TRBJ1-2	TRBD1	.	TGCGCCAGCAGCTTGGGTGTTGACAGGGGAGGTGGCTACACCTTC	CASSLGVDRGGGYTF
TRBV5-4	TRBJ2-5	TRBD1	.	TGTGCCAGCAGCTTGGTAGGGACAGGGGGAGAGACCCAGTACTTC	CASSLVGTGGETQYF
TRBV28	TRBJ1-6	.	.	TGTGCCAGCACAAATTCACCCCTCCACTTT	CASTNSPLHF
TRBV5-4	TRBJ2-3	.	.	TGTGCCAGCAGCAGGGCCCCAACCGGGACTAGCACAGATACGCAGTATTTT	CASSRAPTGTSTDTQYF
TRBV5-5	TRBJ2-7	.	few	TGTGCCAGCAGCGAGACTCTGGGTAGCTACGAGCAGTACTTC	CASSETLGSYEQYF
TRBV18	TRBJ2-7	.	.	TGTGCCAGCTCGGCCCGACCAGGGTTCAAAGTGGGCGAGCAGTACTTC	CASSARPGFKVGEQYF
TRBV6-5	TRBJ1-2	TRBD1	.	TGTGCCAGCAGGGGGACAGGTAGCAACTATGGCTACACCTTC	CASRGTGSNYGYTF
TRBV30	TRBJ1-2	.	.	TGTGCCTGGAGCGCGGTTCTTAACTATGGCTACACCTTC	CAWSAVLNYGYTF
TRBV19	TRBJ1-5	.	once	TGTGCCAGTAGTCCCCTCGGGAGGGGAAAAAGTCAGCCCCAGCATTTT	CASSPLGRGKSQPQHF
TRBV18	TRBJ1-2	.	.	TGTGCCAGCTCACCACCAGGGAGCGGCTACACCTTC	CASSPPGSGYTF
TRBV28	TRBJ2-1	TRBD2	.	TGTGCCAGCAGTTTGAGCGGGATTACCTACAATGAGCAGTTCTTC	CASSLSGITYNEQFF
TRBV11-2	TRBJ1-4	.	.	TGTGCCAGCAGCTTAGGTGCCGGGAAAAATGAAAAACTGTTTTTT	CASSLGAGKNEKLFF
TRBV5-8	TRBJ2-2	TRBD1	.	TGTGCCAGCAGCTTTAGCAGGGGGCGGTCGACCGGGGAGCTGTTTTTT	CASSFSRGRSTGELFF
TRBV11-2	TRBJ2-5	.	.	TGTGCCAGCAGCCAGGAGGGACGGTTCAGGTACTTC	CASSQEGRFRYF
TRBV28	TRBJ2-1	.	few	TGTGCCAGCAGCCCCAGGGGCGAATATTACAATGAGCAGTTCTTC	CASSPRGEYYNEQFF
TRBV7-9	TRBJ2-7	TRBD2	.	TGTGCCAGCAGCTCGACTAGCGGGAGGGCCGTAGGGGCCTACGAGCAGTACTTC	CASSSTSGRAVGAYEQYF
TRBV6-6	TRBJ1-1	.	once	TGTGCCAGCAAATTAGCGCGTGTTAACACTGAAGCTTTCTTT	CASKLARVNTEAFF
TRBV27	TRBJ2-7	TRBD1	.	TGTGCCAGCAGTTTGCGGGGACAGGGCAACGAGCAGTACTTC	CASSLRGQGNEQYF
TRBV28	TRBJ1-2	.	.	TGTGCCAGCAGTGGGCAGGGATTTAACTATGGCTACACCTTC	CASSGQGFNYGYTF
TRBV5-4	TRBJ2-7	.	few	TGTGCCAGCAGCCCCCGGGGGGCTTTGTCCTACGAGCAGTACTTC	CASSPRGALSYEQYF
TRBV7-8	TRBJ1-1	TRBD1	.	TGTGCCAGCAGTCGGGACAGGAGGAACACTGAAGCTTTCTTT	CASSRDRRNTEAFF
TRBV4-1	TRBJ2-1	TRBD2	.	TGCGCCAGCAGCCAAGTGACTAGCGGAAACAATGAGCAGTTCTTC	CASSQVTSGNNEQFF
TRBV4-1	TRBJ2-7	TRBD1	.	TGCGCCAGCAGCCACCCTAATGGTAGGGCACAGGGGTTCAACGAGCAGTACTTC	CASSHPNGRAQGFNEQYF
TRBV2	TRBJ2-7	.	.	TGTGCCAGCAGACCTGGGGGCAGTTTAAGCTACGAGCAGTACTTC	CASRPGGSLSYEQYF
TRBV30	TRBJ1-3	TRBD1	.	TGTGCCTGGGGACAGGGGGGAAACACCATATATTTT	CAWGQGGNTIYF
TRBV7-9	TRBJ2-7	.	.	TGTGCCAGCAGCGGCGGGGACGAGGGGTACGAGCAGTACTTC	CASSGGDEGYEQYF
TRBV2	TRBJ2-1	TRBD1	.	TGTGCCAGCAGTGTACAGGGGTTTGCGAATGAGCAGTTCTTC	CASSVQGFANEQFF